One and the same sample provided the 5 T cell receptor beta chains below, sequenced in a study of cytomegalovirus exposure and HLA in healthy donors. With 60 Vbeta and 13 Jbeta primers, the PCR was carried out. The assay was immunoSEQ multiplex PCR, and TCRdb's table has in-frame clones only and misses some. The data contain 95,000 to 150,000 clones, approximately 15% of them singletons. Material for sequencing was PBMCs. The source of these receptors is a woman younger than 30 in good health and CMV-seronegative.

In its sample, this clone was seen a few times. V is TRBV10-3 and J is TRBJ2-2; the match to TRBD2 covers 10 bases. Germline CDR1 and CDR2: ENHRY and SYGVKD. The CDR3 totals 14 residues. After removal of 6 bases from V and 6 bases from J, the junction contained 4 bases not matched to a gene. The CDR3 is CAIRPGLAAGELFF. In DNA form, the CDR3 reads TGTGCCATCAGACCCGGACTAGCGGCCGGGGAGCTGTTTTTT.

This chain joins TRBV11-1 and TRBJ2-7, with D possibly matching TRBD1 (5 bases). This CDR3 spans 14 amino acids. The ends were cut back, 0 bases at V and 7 bases at J, with 13 bases in the middle. Germline CDR1 SGHAT, CDR2 FQDESV (reference sequence). The CDR3 bases are TGTGCCAGCAGCTTAGCGTGGGGCGTCAATGAGCAGTACTTC. Its translation is CASSLAWGVNEQYF.

V and J are TRBV13 and TRBJ2-2, with TRBD2 matching over 8 bases. The length of the CDR3 is 16 residues. The V segment lost 1 base and the J segment 11 bases; nucleotides outside the gene matches: 12. The germline V gene has CDR1 PRHDT and CDR2 FYEKMQ (reference sequence). In DNA, the CDR3 is TGTGCCAGCAGCTTAGAGGGGACTAGGAAGGAGAGAGAGCTGTTTTTT. As protein: CASSLEGTRKERELFF.

This clone occurred a few times. The chain employs TRBV7-2 and TRBJ2-1, with 10 positions matching TRBD2. The CDR3 totals 18 residues. Trimming removed 2 bases from V and 9 bases from J; junction bases left unmatched: 16. CDR1 and CDR2 (germline): SGHTA, FQGNSA. CDR3 DNA sequence: TGTGCCAGCAGCTTAAGGATGAATAGCGGGGGGAACCGGGTTGAGCAGTTCTTC. It specifies CASSLRMNSGGNRVEQFF.

This clone appeared a few times. The chain links TRBV2 to TRBJ1-4; 8 bases agree with TRBD1. Germline assignment: CDR1 SNHLY and CDR2 FYNNEI. V lost 4 bases, J lost 6 bases, and 4 bases stayed unmatched. This CDR3 contains 14 residues. The CDR3 here is CASSVQGADEKLFF. CDR3 nucleotide sequence: TGTGCCAGCAGTGTGCAGGGGGCTGATGAAAAACTGTTTTTT.